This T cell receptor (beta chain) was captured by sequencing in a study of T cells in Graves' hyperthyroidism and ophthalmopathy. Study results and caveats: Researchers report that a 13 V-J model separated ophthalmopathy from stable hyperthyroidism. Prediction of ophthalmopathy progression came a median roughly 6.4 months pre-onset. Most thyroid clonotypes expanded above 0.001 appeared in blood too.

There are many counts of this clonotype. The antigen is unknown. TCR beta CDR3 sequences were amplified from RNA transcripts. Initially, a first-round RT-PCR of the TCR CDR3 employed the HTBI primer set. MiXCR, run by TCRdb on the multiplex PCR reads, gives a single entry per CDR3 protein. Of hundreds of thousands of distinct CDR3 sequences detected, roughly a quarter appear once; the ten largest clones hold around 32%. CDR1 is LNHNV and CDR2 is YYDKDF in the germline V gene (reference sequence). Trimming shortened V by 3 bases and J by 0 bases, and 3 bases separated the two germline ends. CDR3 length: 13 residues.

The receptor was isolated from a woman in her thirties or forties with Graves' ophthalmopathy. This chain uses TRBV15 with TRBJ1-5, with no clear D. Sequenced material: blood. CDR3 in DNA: TGTGCCACCAGCAGCGATAGCAATCAGCCCCAGCATTTT. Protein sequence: CATSSDSNQPQHF.